The clone carrying this TCR beta chain has a handful of counts. Antigen unknown. The data were taken from a study of CD4 T cells in relation to SARS-CoV-2 and coronaviruses. Study context: After roughly eleven days of antigen culture, PBMC TCR beta CDR3s were sequenced. Study-wide points: SARS-CoV-2-driven expansion was significantly weaker in crossreactive than monoreactive clones.

Unexposed donor CD4+ T cells date from about 2011-2019, before the COVID-19 pandemic. The cells were cultured for approximately ten days before CD4+ T cells were isolated. As cell numbers allowed, unexposed-donor CD4+ T cells faced SARS-CoV-2 S/N and four cold-coronavirus spikes. Cultures held about 2 million PBMCs per well with 9 to 10 IU/ml IL-2. Produced via immunoSEQ multiplex PCR; TCRdb's table is partial and in-frame only. This table holds about 24,000 clones, around three quarters found once. Germline-derived CDR1 and CDR2 are SNHLY and FYNNEI. Trimming cost V 3 bases and J 11 bases, with 17 bases left between them. The CDR3 has 15 amino acids.

Material: CD4+ T cells from PBMCs, cultured in vitro. The TCR comes from a human donor in good health. This rearrangement joins TRBV2 to TRBJ1-6; D is possibly TRBD1 (5 bases). In DNA, the CDR3 is TGTGCCAGCAGTGAGGGGGACCTCAGGGTGACACCCCTCCACTTT. Protein sequence: CASSEGDLRVTPLHF.